One and the same sample provided the 15 T cell receptor beta chains below, sequenced in a study of blood T cell repertoires in COVID-19. Sequencing used immunoSEQ multiplex PCR; TCRdb keeps in-frame clones, though not all of them. The sample contains around 390,000 clones, approximately 87% of which appear only once. Sequencing input: PBMCs or T cells enriched from blood (not recorded which). These receptors were obtained from a woman aged 45-65 years who had recovered from COVID-19.

The chain employs TRBV5-6 and TRBJ2-1, with D perhaps matching TRBD2 (5 bases). The CDR3 contains 14 residues. CDR1 and CDR2 (germline): SGHDT, YYEEEE. Trimming removed 2 bases from V and 7 bases from J, with 13 bases in between. CDR3 region: CASSFAGRPNEQFF. CDR3 coding DNA: TGTGCCAGCAGCTTCGCGGGCAGACCGAATGAGCAGTTCTTC. Full variable domain (remainder filled in from reference TRBV5-6 and TRBJ2-1): DAGVTQSPTHLIKTRGQQVTLRCSPKSGHDTVSWYQQALGQGPQFIFQYYEEEERQRGNFPDRFSGHQFPNYSSELNVNALLLGDSALYLCASSFAGRPNEQFFGPGTRLTVL.

This clone was seen once. The chain carries TRBV19 and TRBJ1-1; D unclear. Trimming stripped 0 bases from V and 0 bases from J, with 11 bases between. The CDR3 runs to 16 residues. The germline gives CDR1 LNHDA, CDR2 SQIVND (reference sequence). CDR3 nucleotide sequence: TGTGCCAGTAGTATAGATCTAGGTATCTTGAACACTGAAGCTTTCTTT. Translation: CASSIDLGILNTEAFF. The whole variable domain, filled in from reference TRBV19 and TRBJ1-1, reads DGGITQSPKYLFRKEGQNVTLSCEQNLNHDAMYWYRQDPGQGLRLIYYSQIVNDFQKGDIAEGYSVSREKKESFPLTVTSAQKNPTAFYLCASSIDLGILNTEAFFGQGTRLTVV.

V and J are TRBV7-3 and TRBJ2-6; 7 bases are a match to TRBD1. This CDR3 contains 15 residues. Germline-derived CDR1 and CDR2 are SGHTA and FQGTGA. V was clipped by 5 bases and J by 0 bases; unmatched bases: 1. For the CDR3, the DNA is TGTGCCAGCAGCCGGACAGGCTCTGGGGCCAACGTCCTGACTTTC. This translates into CASSRTGSGANVLTF.

The chain joins TRBV28 to TRBJ1-2; 10 bases line up with TRBD1. The CDR3 contains 15 residues. Germline assignment: CDR1 MDHEN and CDR2 SYDVKM. The trim removed 4 bases at V and 6 bases at J, leaving 8 bases unmatched. The CDR3 sequence is CASSSGDRGRHGYTF. CDR3 bases: TGTGCCAGCAGTTCGGGGGACAGGGGACGGCATGGCTACACCTTC.

The rearrangement uses TRBV27 and TRBJ1-5, with a possible D match to TRBD1 (5 bases). Deletions cut 8 bases from V and 6 bases from J, with 14 bases between. Per germline, CDR1 MNHEY and CDR2 SMNVEV (reference sequence). This CDR3 has 13 amino acids. The CDR3 bases are TGTGCCAGCGGGGGACTCAGCGGTCAGCCCCAGCATTTT. As protein: CASGGLSGQPQHF.

The J gene is TRBJ1-1, the V gene TRBV6-5; D unresolved. Germline CDR1 reads MNHEY; CDR2 reads SVGAGI. This CDR3 spans 13 amino acids. V lost 0 bases, J lost 3 bases, and 5 bases lay in between. This CDR3 is CASSYSLYTEAFF. The DNA of the CDR3 is TGTGCCAGCAGTTACTCCTTATACACTGAAGCTTTCTTT.

The rearrangement joins TRBV27 to TRBJ1-3, with 10 nucleotides matching TRBD1. In germline, CDR1 is MNHEY, CDR2 SMNVEV (reference sequence). CDR3 length: 17 residues. With V trimmed by 5 bases and J by 4 bases, 11 bases remained unmatched. CDR3 residues: CASSPSGDRGGGNTIYF. The CDR3 DNA reads as TGTGCCAGCAGTCCATCCGGGGACAGGGGAGGCGGAAACACCATATATTTT.

The chain carries TRBV28 and TRBJ2-7, with TRBD1 matching over 7 bases. V dropped 3 bases and J dropped 5; count of bases not matched to a gene: 13. CDR1 MDHEN and CDR2 SYDVKM come from the germline V gene. This CDR3 region has 16 residues. In DNA, the CDR3 is TGTGCCAGCAGTTTTGGTCCGTCGACAGGGTATCACGAGCAGTACTTC. It codes for CASSFGPSTGYHEQYF.

The chain has TRBV7-2 and TRBJ1-1; no reliable D call. V shed 1 base and J shed 2 bases, with 5 bases lying between them. Germline CDR1 and CDR2: SGHTA and FQGNSA. The CDR3 spans 13 residues. DNA for the CDR3: TGTGCCAGCAGCTTAGATGTAAACACTGAAGCTTTCTTT. It encodes CASSLDVNTEAFF.

V usage is TRBV4-1 and J usage is TRBJ1-3; D is perhaps TRBD1 (6 bases). CDR1 MGHRA and CDR2 YSYEKL come from the germline V gene. Trimming cost V 1 base and J 7 bases, with 11 bases left between them. This CDR3 has 14 amino acids. The CDR3 loop reads CASSQVSQGNTIYF. CDR3 DNA: TGCGCCAGCAGCCAAGTTTCGCAGGGGAACACCATATATTTT.

The rearrangement joins TRBV5-1 to TRBJ2-7; TRBD2 matches at 11 bases. V was pared by 4 bases and J by 5 bases, with 11 bases of the junction left unmatched. Germline assignment: CDR1 SGHRS and CDR2 YFSETQ. This CDR3 spans 16 amino acids. In nucleotides, the CDR3 is TGCGCCAGCAGCCCCGGGACTAGCGGCCTCCCGGACGAGCAGTACTTC. Translation gives CASSPGTSGLPDEQYF. Complete variable domain (other parts from reference TRBV5-1 and TRBJ2-7): KAGVTQTPRYLIKTRGQQVTLSCSPISGHRSVSWYQQTPGQGLQFLFEYFSETQRNKGNFPGRFSGRQFSNSRSEMNVSTLELGDSALYLCASSPGTSGLPDEQYFGPGTRLTVT.

The chain couples TRBV11-1 to TRBJ2-5; 12 bases match TRBD2. The CDR3 length is 15 residues. Germline CDR1 SGHAT, CDR2 FQDESV (reference sequence). After removal of 5 bases from V and 5 bases from J, the junction contained 6 bases not matched to a gene. CDR3 amino acids: CASSHRTSGAETQYF. As DNA, the CDR3 is TGTGCCAGCAGCCATCGGACTAGCGGGGCGGAGACCCAGTACTTC.

This clone has just one count. The chain combines TRBV19 with TRBJ1-1; TRBD1 aligns across 7 bases. The CDR3 contains 12 residues. Germline CDR1 and CDR2: LNHDA and SQIVND (reference sequence). V lost 6 bases to trimming and J lost 5 bases; unmatched junction nucleotides: 3. The CDR3 nucleotides are TGTGCCAGTAGAAGACAGGGAACTGAAGCTTTCTTT. It yields the protein CASRRQGTEAFF.

This clone showed up just a few times. The chain uses TRBV2 and TRBJ1-2, with D hard to call. This CDR3 spans 13 amino acids. Germline CDR1 and CDR2: SNHLY and FYNNEI. The V and J ends lost 3 bases and 3 bases respectively, with 8 bases between them. The CDR3 loop reads CASSEAEDYGYTF. The CDR3 DNA sequence: TGTGCCAGCAGTGAGGCTGAGGACTATGGCTACACCTTC.

V usage is TRBV7-6 and J usage is TRBJ1-2, with unresolved D. The CDR3 extends over 14 amino acids. V was clipped by 2 bases and J by 4 bases, with 11 bases between them. Germline CDR1 SGHVS, CDR2 FNYEAQ. The CDR3 reads CASSLTDKSYGYTF. CDR3 nucleotide sequence: TGTGCCAGCAGCTTAACTGACAAGTCCTATGGCTACACCTTC.